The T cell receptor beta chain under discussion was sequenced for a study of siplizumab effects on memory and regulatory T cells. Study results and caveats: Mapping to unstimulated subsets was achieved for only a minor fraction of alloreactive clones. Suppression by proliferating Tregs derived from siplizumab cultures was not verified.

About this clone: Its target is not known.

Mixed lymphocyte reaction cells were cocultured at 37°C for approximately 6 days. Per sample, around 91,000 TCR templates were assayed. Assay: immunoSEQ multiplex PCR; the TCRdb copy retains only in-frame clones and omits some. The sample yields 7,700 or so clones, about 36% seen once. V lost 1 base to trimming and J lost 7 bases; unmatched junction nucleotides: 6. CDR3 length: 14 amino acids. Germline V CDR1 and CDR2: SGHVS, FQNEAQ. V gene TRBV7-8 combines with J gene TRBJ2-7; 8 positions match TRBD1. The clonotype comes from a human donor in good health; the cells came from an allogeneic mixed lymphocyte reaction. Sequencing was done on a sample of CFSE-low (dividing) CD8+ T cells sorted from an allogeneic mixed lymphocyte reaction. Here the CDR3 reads CASSLGPTGVEQYF. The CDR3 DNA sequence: TGTGCCAGCAGCTTAGGGCCGACAGGGGTGGAGCAGTACTTC.